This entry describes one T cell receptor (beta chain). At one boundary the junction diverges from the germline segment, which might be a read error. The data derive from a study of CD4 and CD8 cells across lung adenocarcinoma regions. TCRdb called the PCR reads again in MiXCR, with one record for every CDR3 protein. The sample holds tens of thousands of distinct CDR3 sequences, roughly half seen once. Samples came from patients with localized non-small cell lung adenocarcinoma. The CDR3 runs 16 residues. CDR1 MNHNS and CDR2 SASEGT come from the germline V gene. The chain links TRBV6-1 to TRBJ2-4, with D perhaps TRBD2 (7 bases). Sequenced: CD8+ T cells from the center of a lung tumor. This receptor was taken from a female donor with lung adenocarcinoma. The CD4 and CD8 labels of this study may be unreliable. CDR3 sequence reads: CASSEAGLGAKDTQYF. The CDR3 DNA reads TGTGCCAGCAGCGAAGCGGGGCTGGGGGCCAAAGATACGCAGTACTTC.